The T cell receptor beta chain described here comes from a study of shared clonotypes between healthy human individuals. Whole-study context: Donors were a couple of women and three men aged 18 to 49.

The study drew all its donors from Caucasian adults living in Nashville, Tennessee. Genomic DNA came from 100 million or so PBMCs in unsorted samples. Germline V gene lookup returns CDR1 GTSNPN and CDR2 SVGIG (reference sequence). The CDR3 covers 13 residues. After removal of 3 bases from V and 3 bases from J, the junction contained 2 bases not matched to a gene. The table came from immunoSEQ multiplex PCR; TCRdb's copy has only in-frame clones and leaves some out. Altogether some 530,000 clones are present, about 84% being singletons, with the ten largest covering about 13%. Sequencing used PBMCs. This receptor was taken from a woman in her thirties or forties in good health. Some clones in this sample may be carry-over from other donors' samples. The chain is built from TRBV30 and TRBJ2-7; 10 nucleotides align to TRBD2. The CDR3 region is CAWRLAGVYEQYF. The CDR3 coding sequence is TGTGCCTGGAGGCTAGCGGGGGTCTACGAGCAGTACTTC.